The 31 T cell receptor beta chains in this list originate from one sample, sequenced in a study of T cells in localized non-small cell lung cancer. The protocol was immunoSEQ multiplex PCR, while the TCRdb copy is restricted to in-frame clones and leaves out a portion. The repertoire holds about 3,000 clones, with about 19% as singletons. The source material was lung tumor tissue, sampled before any cancer treatment. These receptors were taken from a man aged 40 to 70 with stage I squamous cell lung carcinoma.

This chain connects TRBV30 to TRBJ2-7; 8 bases match TRBD1. After removal of 3 bases from V and 1 base from J, the junction contained 11 bases not matched to a gene. The CDR3 is made up of 16 amino acids. CDR1 is GTSNPN and CDR2 is SVGIG in the germline V gene (reference sequence). CDR3 coding DNA: TGTGCCTGGAGGCCGACCGGACAGGGTCCTTCCTACGAGCAGTACTTC. Translation gives CAWRPTGQGPSYEQYF.

Only a few counts were recorded for this clone. The rearrangement joins TRBV6-8 to TRBJ1-1; D unresolved. V was clipped by 8 bases and J by 1 base, with 8 bases between them. Germline V gene lookup returns CDR1 MNHGY and CDR2 SAAAGT. The CDR3 is made up of 12 amino acids. The CDR3 protein is CASGVSNTEAFF. CDR3 nucleotides: TGTGCCAGCGGGGTTTCGAACACTGAAGCTTTCTTT.

This clone was observed a handful of times. The chain combines TRBV30 with TRBJ1-3; 7 bases are shared with TRBD1. Germline assignment: CDR1 GTSNPN and CDR2 SVGIG (reference sequence). The J segment lost 4 bases and the V segment lost 2 bases, leaving 2 bases of the junction unmatched. This CDR3 comprises 13 residues. CDR3 residues: CAWSPTGGNTIYF. CDR3 coding DNA: TGTGCCTGGAGTCCGACAGGGGGAAACACCATATATTTT.

The table lists this clone with a few counts. V gene TRBV4-1 combines with J gene TRBJ1-2; 10 bases fit TRBD1. Germline trimming cut 1 base from V and 3 bases from J; bases unmatched to any gene: 5. The CDR3 is made up of 16 amino acids. CDR1 is MGHRA, CDR2 YSYEKL, per germline. CDR3 sequence (DNA): TGCGCCAGCAGCCAAGCGGGACAGGGGAGTTACTATGGCTACACCTTC. Encoded protein: CASSQAGQGSYYGYTF.

The genes are TRBV28 and TRBJ2-7, with no clear D. The CDR3 length is 13 residues. The ends were cut back, 3 bases at V and 4 bases at J, with 10 bases in the middle. The germline gives CDR1 MDHEN, CDR2 SYDVKM. DNA for the CDR3: TGTGCCAGCAGTTTGGAAGGATATTACGAGCAGTACTTC. Protein: CASSLEGYYEQYF.

This clone was counted between two and nine times. The chain uses TRBV6-8 and TRBJ1-2, with D possibly TRBD1 on 6 matching bases. Germline V gene data show CDR1 as MNHGY and CDR2 as SAAAGT. V lost 8 bases and J 0 bases, leaving 16 bases between the germline ends. The CDR3 has 15 residues. The CDR3 nucleotides are TGTGCCAGCGGCAGAGGGGGAACGGCTAACTATGGCTACACCTTC. It is translated as CASGRGGTANYGYTF.

By sample fraction, this clone is medium-sized (0.01 to 0.1%). The V gene is TRBV11-3, the J gene TRBJ2-7; weak D call: TRBD1 (6 bases). Trimming removed 5 bases at V and 0 bases at J, with 11 bases between. Germline V CDR1 and CDR2: SGHNT, YENEEA. This CDR3 is built from 14 residues. The CDR3 protein is CASSPGQNSYEQYF. DNA for the CDR3: TGTGCCAGCAGCCCGGGACAAAACTCCTACGAGCAGTACTTC.

This chain joins TRBV11-3 and TRBJ2-3; 8 nucleotides align to TRBD2. CDR1 SGHNT and CDR2 YENEEA come from the germline V gene. Trimming cost V 7 bases and J 2 bases; bases outside gene matches: 8. The CDR3 has 15 residues. The chain's CDR3 is CASIPRGLATDTQYF. The CDR3 DNA reads as TGTGCCAGCATCCCGCGAGGACTAGCCACAGATACGCAGTATTTT.

This clone is termed medium-sized (0.01 to 0.1%). V gene TRBV7-2 combines with J gene TRBJ1-1; D gene unclear. Between the trimmed V and J ends, which lost 6 bases and 4 bases, there was a span of 12 bases. In germline, CDR1 is SGHTA, CDR2 FQGNSA. This CDR3 contains 13 residues. The chain's CDR3 is CASRVDVPTEAFF. The CDR3 nucleotides are TGTGCCAGCAGGGTGGACGTCCCCACTGAAGCTTTCTTT.

This clone was recorded a few times. V usage is TRBV11-3 and J usage is TRBJ1-6; the D is unclear. V was cut by 2 bases and J by 14 bases, with 16 bases left in between. The V gene's germline CDR1 is SGHNT and CDR2 YENEEA. The CDR3 sequence is 14 residues long. CDR3 in amino acids: CASSLSGLGGSLHF. The CDR3 DNA sequence: TGTGCCAGCAGCTTATCTGGTTTAGGTGGGTCCCTCCACTTT.

This clone showed up just a few times. This rearrangement joins TRBV7-2 to TRBJ2-2; D is undetermined. CDR3 size: 13 residues. The V end was cut by 5 bases, the J end by 7 bases, with 11 bases between. Looked up from germline, CDR1 is SGHTA and CDR2 is FQGNSA. In DNA form, the CDR3 reads TGTGCCAGCAGCGAGTTTGGGCTCGGGGAGCTGTTTTTT. This encodes CASSEFGLGELFF.

A few counts support this clone. This chain uses TRBV30 with TRBJ1-2; D is undetermined. Trimming left V 8 bases short and J 4 bases short, with 14 bases between. The germline V gene has CDR1 GTSNPN and CDR2 SVGIG (reference sequence). There are 12 residues in the CDR3. The CDR3 DNA is TGTGCCGGTAGTGGGGTGGGCTATGGCTACACCTTC. This codes for CAGSGVGYGYTF.

This clone is judged medium-sized (0.01 to 0.1%). V gene TRBV11-3 combines with J gene TRBJ2-5; 11 nucleotides agree with TRBD1. This CDR3 has 14 residues. J gave up 6 bases and V 4 bases, and 4 bases lay outside the gene matches. The germline gives CDR1 SGHNT, CDR2 YENEEA. The CDR3 protein is CASSWTGGLKTQYF. The CDR3 DNA reads TGTGCCAGCAGCTGGACAGGGGGCCTGAAGACCCAGTACTTC.

The table lists this clone with a few counts. This rearrangement joins TRBV29-1 to TRBJ2-2; a possible D gene is TRBD1 (6 bases). There are 13 residues in the CDR3. Trimming cost V 6 bases and J 7 bases, with 15 bases left between them. Germline-derived CDR1 and CDR2 are SQVTM and ANQGSEA. The CDR3 sequence is CSVGTLTGGELFF. The CDR3 DNA sequence: TGCAGCGTCGGGACACTCACAGGCGGGGAGCTGTTTTTT.

To note about this clone: At one end, the junction sequence differs from germline, possibly due to a read error. The chain uses TRBV19 and TRBJ1-1; 7 bases line up with TRBD1. The CDR3 is 12 residues long. Germline CDR1 is LNHDA and CDR2 is SQIVND (reference sequence). DNA of the CDR3: TGTGCCAGTATGGACAGGAACGCTGAAGCTTTCTTT. Residues: CASMDRNAEAFF. The variable domain in full, completed from reference TRBV19 and TRBJ1-1, reads DGGITQSPKYLFRKEGQNVTLSCEQNLNHDAMYWYRQDPGQGLRLIYYSQIVNDFQKGDIAEGYSVSREKKESFPLTVTSAQKNPTAFYLCASMDRNAEAFFGQGTRLTVV.

This clone showed up just a few times. The chain joins TRBV6-8 to TRBJ1-4; no reliable D call. Germline CDR1 reads MNHGY; CDR2 reads SAAAGT. The CDR3 spans 13 residues. The V end lost 6 bases, the J end lost 8 bases, and 13 bases lay between the germline ends. The CDR3 sequence: CASRALAGEKLFF. CDR3 DNA: TGTGCCAGCAGAGCCCTGGCCGGGGAAAAACTGTTTTTT.

The chain links TRBV15 to TRBJ2-3; 10 positions match TRBD2. The CDR3 sequence is 16 residues long. V gave up 1 base and J gave up 4 bases; unmatched junction bases: 5. Germline-derived CDR1 and CDR2 are LNHNV and YYDKDF (reference sequence). The CDR3 DNA reads TGTGCCACCAGCAGAGGAGCGGGGGGGCCCTCAGATACGCAGTATTTT. As protein: CATSRGAGGPSDTQYF.

This clone rates as medium-sized. This sequence joins TRBV11-3 and TRBJ2-1; D ambiguous. The germline CDR1 and CDR2 sequences are SGHNT and YENEEA. The V end was cut by 4 bases, the J end by 8 bases, with 15 bases between. The CDR3 is made up of 14 amino acids. CDR3: CASSSSPSMHEQFF. The DNA of the CDR3 is TGTGCCAGCAGCTCCAGCCCCAGTATGCATGAGCAGTTCTTC.

The chain couples TRBV30 to TRBJ1-6; D gene uncertain. Between the trimmed V and J ends, which lost 0 bases and 8 bases, there was a span of 5 bases. There are 12 residues in the CDR3. CDR1 and CDR2 (germline): GTSNPN, SVGIG (reference sequence). For the CDR3, the DNA is TGTGCCTGGAGTGTACTGGATTCACCCCTCCACTTT. Translating gives CAWSVLDSPLHF. Using reference TRBV30 and TRBJ1-6 for the parts outside the CDR3, the full variable domain is SQTIHQWPATLVQPVGSPLSLECTVEGTSNPNLYWYRQAAGRGLQLLFYSVGIGQISSEVPQNLSASRPQDRQFILSSKKLLLSDSGFYLCAWSVLDSPLHFGNGTRLTVT.

This clone ranks as medium-sized (0.01 to 0.1%). This sequence joins TRBV11-3 and TRBJ2-3; D perhaps matches TRBD1 (7 bases). V was shortened by 3 bases and J by 4 bases, with 17 bases between the two germline ends. Germline CDR1 reads SGHNT; CDR2 reads YENEEA. CDR3 length equals 16 residues. CDR3 bases: TGTGCCAGCAGCTTGATGCTCAGGGGGGTTGCAGATACGCAGTATTTT. This codes for CASSLMLRGVADTQYF.

This clone turned up a few times. This rearrangement joins TRBV5-1 to TRBJ2-7, with a weak D call TRBD1 (5 bases). Between the trimmed V and J ends, which lost 4 bases and 9 bases, there was a span of 20 bases. The CDR3 spans 14 residues. The V gene's germline CDR1 is SGHRS and CDR2 YFSETQ. This CDR3 is CASSQTGASVGQYF. The DNA for the CDR3 is TGCGCCAGCAGCCAAACAGGAGCAAGCGTAGGGCAGTACTTC.

The V gene is TRBV6-8, the J gene TRBJ2-1; a weak D match, TRBD1 (5 bases). The CDR3 spans 14 residues. Germline V gene sequence: CDR1 MNHGY, CDR2 SAAAGT. Trimming pared 4 bases from V and 10 bases from J, leaving 17 bases between. The CDR3 region is CASSLYPGLGEQFF. CDR3 coding DNA: TGTGCCAGCAGTTTGTACCCAGGGTTGGGGGAGCAGTTCTTC.

The table lists this clone with many counts. The genes are TRBV11-3 and TRBJ1-2, with 7 bases that match TRBD1. The germline V gene has CDR1 SGHNT and CDR2 YENEEA. The CDR3 totals 15 residues. Losses at the gene ends were 5 bases for V and 8 bases for J; bases not matched to a gene: 14. The CDR3 region is CASSQGSGTALGYTF. CDR3 nucleotide sequence: TGTGCCAGCAGCCAAGGGTCCGGGACAGCTCTGGGCTACACCTTC.

The gene calls are TRBV19 and TRBJ2-1, with 8 nucleotides matching TRBD1. Germline assignment: CDR1 LNHDA and CDR2 SQIVND (reference sequence). The V gene end was trimmed by 5 bases and the J gene end by 15 bases; junction bases not matched to a gene: 9. This CDR3 is 12 amino acids long. The DNA of the CDR3 is TGTGCCAGTAGTTTAGGGGGACAGGAACCGTTCTTC. This sequence encodes CASSLGGQEPFF.

The chain is built from TRBV11-3 and TRBJ2-7; tentative D call: TRBD1 (5 bases). CDR1 and CDR2 (germline): SGHNT, YENEEA. The CDR3 has 15 residues. Trimming removed 5 bases at V and 3 bases at J, with 17 bases between. The CDR3: CASSPYQGPSYEQYF. CDR3 in DNA: TGTGCCAGCAGCCCGTACCAGGGCCCTAGCTACGAGCAGTACTTC. The whole variable domain, remainder taken from reference TRBV11-3 and TRBJ2-7, is EAGVVQSPRYKIIEKKQPVAFWCNPISGHNTLYWYLQNLGQGPELLIRYENEEAVDDSQLPKDRFSAERLKGVDSTLKIQPAELGDSAVYLCASSPYQGPSYEQYFGPGTRLTVT.

In this sample, this clone is medium-sized. This sequence joins TRBV6-8 and TRBJ2-1; perhaps TRBD2 as D (5 bases). CDR1 and CDR2 (germline): MNHGY, SAAAGT. Between the trimmed V and J ends, which lost 1 base and 0 bases, there was a span of 7 bases. The CDR3 has 15 amino acids. This CDR3 reads CASSYLGDSYNEQFF. The CDR3 DNA sequence: TGTGCCAGCAGTTACTTGGGAGACTCCTACAATGAGCAGTTCTTC.

V usage is TRBV9 and J usage is TRBJ1-3; no clear D. Trimming removed 4 bases at V and 0 bases at J, with 8 bases between. CDR1 and CDR2 (germline): SGDLS, YYNGEE. There are 14 residues in the CDR3. The CDR3 nucleotides read TGTGCCAGCAGCTTATCCGTCTCTGGAAACACCATATATTTT. This sequence encodes CASSLSVSGNTIYF.

V gene TRBV6-8 combines with J gene TRBJ2-7; 7 nucleotides agree with TRBD1. CDR1 is MNHGY, CDR2 SAAAGT, per germline. V lost 5 bases, J lost 7 bases, and 5 bases stayed unmatched. The CDR3 is 12 amino acids. CDR3 nucleotides: TGTGCCAGCAGTGACAGGGTTGGGGAGCAGTACTTC. This encodes CASSDRVGEQYF.

The rearrangement links TRBV28 to TRBJ1-2; no clear D gene. The V gene lost 2 bases and the J gene lost 6 bases, with 7 bases spanning the gap. The CDR3 loop spans 12 amino acids. CDR1 MDHEN and CDR2 SYDVKM come from the germline V gene. The CDR3 DNA is TGTGCCAGCAGTTTAGGGGATAATGGCTACACCTTC. This gives the protein CASSLGDNGYTF.

The chain recombines TRBV29-1 with TRBJ1-5; D gene unclear. The CDR3 contains 14 residues. V shed 4 bases and J shed 0 bases, with 10 bases lying between them. Germline loops: CDR1 SQVTM, CDR2 ANQGSEA. CDR3 loop: CSVGKGDSNQPQHF. DNA for the CDR3: TGCAGCGTTGGAAAGGGAGATAGCAATCAGCCCCAGCATTTT.

Relative to its sample, this clone is medium-sized. The V gene is TRBV11-3, the J gene TRBJ1-4; 10 bases are a match to TRBD1. V lost 4 bases, J lost 7 bases, and 3 bases stayed unmatched. The CDR3 has 14 amino acids. Germline assignment: CDR1 SGHNT and CDR2 YENEEA. The CDR3 is CASSWDRGSEKLFF. CDR3 bases: TGTGCCAGCAGCTGGGACAGGGGTAGTGAAAAACTGTTTTTT.